Below, one T cell receptor beta chain is given with its context. This record comes from a study of technical replicates of blood from several donors. Germline CDR1 is SGHAT and CDR2 is FQNNGV. J lost 3 bases, V lost 5 bases, and 7 bases had no gene match. CDR3 length equals 15 residues. The protocol was immunoSEQ multiplex PCR, while the TCRdb copy is restricted to in-frame clones and leaves out a portion. Here the sample spans roughly 68,000 clones, nearly 98% being singletons. The sequenced sample was T cells isolated from PBMCs. This TCR was recovered from a human donor in good health. The chain recombines TRBV11-2 with TRBJ1-5, with TRBD1 matching 7 bases. Here the CDR3 reads CASSGITGVNQPQHF. The CDR3 region has the DNA TGTGCCAGCAGCGGGATAACAGGGGTCAATCAGCCCCAGCATTTT.